The rows below give T cell receptor beta chains drawn from one sample of a study of blood T cell repertoires in COVID-19. Libraries were prepared by immunoSEQ multiplex PCR; TCRdb keeps only in-frame clonotypes and omits some of them. The repertoire holds about 240,000 clones, approximately 84% seen once, with 2.5% to 3.5% in the top ten. Sequencing was carried out using peripheral blood. The source of these receptors is a woman between 25 and 40 years old who had recovered from COVID-19. Both conserved end residues are part of each CDR3. The order of the fields is CDR3 DNA, CDR3 protein, J gene, V gene, D gene, clone size. The D gene is left open where the match is weak. Clone size, where shown, is once, few, many, or a class for clones that have expanded.

CDR3nt: TGTGCCAGCAGGATCGAGACTAGTGGCGAGCAGTACTTC; CDR3aa: CASRIETSGEQYF; j_gene: TRBJ2-7; v_gene: TRBV6-5; d_gene: .; abundance: .
CDR3nt: TGTGCCAGCAGCAAGCGTTGGGCGGGGGAGGCAGATACGCAGTATTTT; CDR3aa: CASSKRWAGEADTQYF; j_gene: TRBJ2-3; v_gene: TRBV7-9; d_gene: TRBD2; abundance: .
CDR3nt: TGTGCCAGCAGTGAATGGGGCGGGGCCCACTATGGCTACACCTTC; CDR3aa: CASSEWGGAHYGYTF; j_gene: TRBJ1-2; v_gene: TRBV6-1; d_gene: .; abundance: .
CDR3nt: TGTGCCAGCAGGGCCGGGAGTACCTACGAGCAGTACTTC; CDR3aa: CASRAGSTYEQYF; j_gene: TRBJ2-7; v_gene: TRBV11-2; d_gene: .; abundance: .
CDR3nt: TGCGCCAGCAGCTTGGGTCGCGGGGGACCCACAGATACGCAGTATTTT; CDR3aa: CASSLGRGGPTDTQYF; j_gene: TRBJ2-3; v_gene: TRBV5-1; d_gene: TRBD2; abundance: .
CDR3nt: TGTGCCACCAGTCGTCCCAGAGGAACAGGGGCCTCAACTAATGAAAAACTGTTTTTT; CDR3aa: CATSRPRGTGASTNEKLFF; j_gene: TRBJ1-4; v_gene: TRBV24-1; d_gene: TRBD1; abundance: .
CDR3nt: TGTGCCAGCAGCTTAGGATTAGTAGCGGGGGGAAGTGAGCAGTACTTC; CDR3aa: CASSLGLVAGGSEQYF; j_gene: TRBJ2-7; v_gene: TRBV7-2; d_gene: TRBD2; abundance: .
CDR3nt: TGTGCCAGTAGTTCCCGGGCTAGCGGGGGACCCAATGAGCAGTTCTTC; CDR3aa: CASSSRASGGPNEQFF; j_gene: TRBJ2-1; v_gene: TRBV19; d_gene: TRBD2; abundance: .
CDR3nt: TGTGCCAGCAGCTTGAGTAGTTGGTTGTTGGGCTACACCTTC; CDR3aa: CASSLSSWLLGYTF; j_gene: TRBJ1-2; v_gene: TRBV5-6; d_gene: .; abundance: .
CDR3nt: TGTGCCAGCGAATTAGCAAGTCACAGGGTAGGGGTCGAGCAGTACTTC; CDR3aa: CASELASHRVGVEQYF; j_gene: TRBJ2-7; v_gene: TRBV27; d_gene: .; abundance: .
CDR3nt: TGTGCCAGTAGCGGCTTCCAGGGGGCTTTCATGAACACTGAAGCTTTCTTT; CDR3aa: CASSGFQGAFMNTEAFF; j_gene: TRBJ1-1; v_gene: TRBV19; d_gene: TRBD1; abundance: few
CDR3nt: TGTGCCAGCAGCTTGCCCGGGGCTAGCGGCATTAGCACAGATACGCAGTATTTT; CDR3aa: CASSLPGASGISTDTQYF; j_gene: TRBJ2-3; v_gene: TRBV5-4; d_gene: TRBD2; abundance: .
CDR3nt: TGTGCCAGCAGTTACTCGACAGGGGTAAATTCACCCCTCCACTTT; CDR3aa: CASSYSTGVNSPLHF; j_gene: TRBJ1-6; v_gene: TRBV6-2/TRBV6-3; d_gene: TRBD1; abundance: .
CDR3nt: TGTGCCTTAAATACGGGACAGGGTATGGCGTATAATTCACCCCTCCACTTT; CDR3aa: CALNTGQGMAYNSPLHF; j_gene: TRBJ1-6; v_gene: TRBV30; d_gene: TRBD1; abundance: .
CDR3nt: TGCGCCAGCAGCCAAAGAGGGGGCGGGAACACAGATACGCAGTATTTT; CDR3aa: CASSQRGGGNTDTQYF; j_gene: TRBJ2-3; v_gene: TRBV4-1; d_gene: .; abundance: once
CDR3nt: TGTGCCAGCAGCTTAGGGTCCCTAGCGGGGGGGCCTGGGGTAGACGAGCAGTACTTC; CDR3aa: CASSLGSLAGGPGVDEQYF; j_gene: TRBJ2-7; v_gene: TRBV7-8; d_gene: TRBD2; abundance: few
CDR3nt: TGTGCCAGCAGCCCCATACTAGCGGATGAGACCCAGTACTTC; CDR3aa: CASSPILADETQYF; j_gene: TRBJ2-5; v_gene: TRBV7-8; d_gene: TRBD2; abundance: .
CDR3nt: TGTGCCAGCAGTTCCGGGACTAGGTTCGAGCAGTACTTC; CDR3aa: CASSSGTRFEQYF; j_gene: TRBJ2-7; v_gene: TRBV5-4; d_gene: TRBD2; abundance: .
CDR3nt: TGTGCCAGTAGTGTCGGACAGGGCCCCCCCTACAATGAGCAGTTCTTC; CDR3aa: CASSVGQGPPYNEQFF; j_gene: TRBJ2-1; v_gene: TRBV19; d_gene: TRBD1; abundance: once
CDR3nt: TGTGCCAGCAGAAACAGGGGAGTCAAGGAGCAGTACTTC; CDR3aa: CASRNRGVKEQYF; j_gene: TRBJ2-7; v_gene: TRBV6-5; d_gene: TRBD1; abundance: .
CDR3nt: TGTGCCAGCAAGGGAGAGGATGTCAATCAGCCCCAGCATTTT; CDR3aa: CASKGEDVNQPQHF; j_gene: TRBJ1-5; v_gene: TRBV7-9; d_gene: .; abundance: .
CDR3nt: TGTGCCACCAGCAGAGATCGGGGGGGCAGAAATACGCAGTATTTT; CDR3aa: CATSRDRGGRNTQYF; j_gene: TRBJ2-3; v_gene: TRBV15; d_gene: TRBD2; abundance: .
CDR3nt: TGCGCCAGCAGCCGAACAAGACAGGGATCCTACAATGAGCAGTTCTTC; CDR3aa: CASSRTRQGSYNEQFF; j_gene: TRBJ2-1; v_gene: TRBV4-1; d_gene: TRBD1; abundance: once
CDR3nt: TGCAGCGTTGAAGGCGAAGCGGGGGGAGAGACCCAGTACTTC; CDR3aa: CSVEGEAGGETQYF; j_gene: TRBJ2-5; v_gene: TRBV29-1; d_gene: TRBD2; abundance: .
CDR3nt: TGTGCCAGCAGTTTAAGTTTCCGGGAAGCGGGGGGGGAGACCCAGTACTTC; CDR3aa: CASSLSFREAGGETQYF; j_gene: TRBJ2-5; v_gene: TRBV27; d_gene: TRBD2; abundance: once
CDR3nt: TGTGCCAGCAGCCAAGAAGTGGCTTCTTTGTCGACCTACGAGCAGTACTTC; CDR3aa: CASSQEVASLSTYEQYF; j_gene: TRBJ2-7; v_gene: TRBV4-2; d_gene: .; abundance: .
CDR3nt: TGTGCCATCGGGGGGACAGGGAATACGCAGCCCCAGCATTTT; CDR3aa: CAIGGTGNTQPQHF; j_gene: TRBJ1-5; v_gene: TRBV10-3; d_gene: TRBD1; abundance: few
CDR3nt: TGCGCCAGCAGCCAGCCCTCTCGGACAGCAGCCTACGAGCAGTACTTC; CDR3aa: CASSQPSRTAAYEQYF; j_gene: TRBJ2-7; v_gene: TRBV4-1; d_gene: .; abundance: .
CDR3nt: TGTGCCAGCACTAATCCGGGACAGGCGTCTGGCTACACCTTC; CDR3aa: CASTNPGQASGYTF; j_gene: TRBJ1-2; v_gene: TRBV2; d_gene: TRBD1; abundance: .
CDR3nt: TGTGCCAGCAGCAAAGGCTCACAGGGGAACACTGAAGCTTTCTTT; CDR3aa: CASSKGSQGNTEAFF; j_gene: TRBJ1-1; v_gene: TRBV21-1; d_gene: .; abundance: .
CDR3nt: TGTGCCACCAGCAGAGGGCAGCGGGGGATTGAGCAGTTCTTC; CDR3aa: CATSRGQRGIEQFF; j_gene: TRBJ2-1; v_gene: TRBV15; d_gene: TRBD2; abundance: .
CDR3nt: TGCAGCGTTGAGTGGGACATCTATGGCTACACCTTC; CDR3aa: CSVEWDIYGYTF; j_gene: TRBJ1-2; v_gene: TRBV29-1; d_gene: .; abundance: few
CDR3nt: TGTGCCAGCAGCTTACGGGGATCTTACGAGCAGTACTTC; CDR3aa: CASSLRGSYEQYF; j_gene: TRBJ2-7; v_gene: TRBV11-2; d_gene: .; abundance: .
CDR3nt: TGCAGCGTTGACAGGATCGGCACAGATACGCAGTATTTT; CDR3aa: CSVDRIGTDTQYF; j_gene: TRBJ2-3; v_gene: TRBV29-1; d_gene: .; abundance: .
CDR3nt: TGTGCCAGCAGCCAAGGTTACTTAGATACGCAGTATTTT; CDR3aa: CASSQGYLDTQYF; j_gene: TRBJ2-3; v_gene: TRBV4-2; d_gene: .; abundance: few
CDR3nt: TGTGCCAGCAGCTTAGCCAGGGGCACTGAAGCTTTCTTT; CDR3aa: CASSLARGTEAFF; j_gene: TRBJ1-1; v_gene: TRBV7-2; d_gene: .; abundance: .
CDR3nt: TGTGCCAGCAGCTTGGACAGGGGGAACGGCTACACCTTC; CDR3aa: CASSLDRGNGYTF; j_gene: TRBJ1-2; v_gene: TRBV5-4; d_gene: TRBD1; abundance: .
CDR3nt: TGTGCCAGCAGGGAACTTATGTCGCGGGGGGGCGGCGGGGAGCTGTTTTTT; CDR3aa: CASRELMSRGGGGELFF; j_gene: TRBJ2-2; v_gene: TRBV6-1; d_gene: TRBD2; abundance: few